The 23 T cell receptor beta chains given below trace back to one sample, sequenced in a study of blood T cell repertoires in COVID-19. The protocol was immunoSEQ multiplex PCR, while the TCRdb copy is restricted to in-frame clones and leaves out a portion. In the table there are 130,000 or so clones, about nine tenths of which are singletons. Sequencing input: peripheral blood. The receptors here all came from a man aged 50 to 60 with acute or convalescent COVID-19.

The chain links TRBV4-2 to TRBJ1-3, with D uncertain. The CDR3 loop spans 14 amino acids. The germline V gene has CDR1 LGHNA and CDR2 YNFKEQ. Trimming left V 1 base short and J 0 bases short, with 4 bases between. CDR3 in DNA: TGTGCCAGCAGCCAAGCTCTCTCTGGAAACACCATATATTTT. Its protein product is CASSQALSGNTIYF.

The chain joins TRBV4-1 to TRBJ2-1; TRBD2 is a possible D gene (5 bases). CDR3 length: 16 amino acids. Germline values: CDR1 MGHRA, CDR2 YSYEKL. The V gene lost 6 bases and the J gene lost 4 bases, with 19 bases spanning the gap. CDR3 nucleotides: TGCGCCAGCAGTTCCCCGGGATCCAAGCGTTACAATGAGCAGTTCTTC. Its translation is CASSSPGSKRYNEQFF.

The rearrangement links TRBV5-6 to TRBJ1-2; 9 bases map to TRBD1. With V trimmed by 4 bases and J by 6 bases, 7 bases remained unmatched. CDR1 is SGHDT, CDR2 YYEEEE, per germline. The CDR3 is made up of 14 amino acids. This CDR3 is CASSVGTGSNGYTF. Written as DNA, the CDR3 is TGTGCCAGCAGCGTCGGGACAGGGAGTAATGGCTACACCTTC.

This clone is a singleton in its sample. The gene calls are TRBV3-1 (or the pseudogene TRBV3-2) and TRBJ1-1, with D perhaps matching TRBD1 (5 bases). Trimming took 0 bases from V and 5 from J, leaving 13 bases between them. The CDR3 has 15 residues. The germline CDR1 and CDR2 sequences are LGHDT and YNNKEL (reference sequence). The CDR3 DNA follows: TGTGCCAGCAGCCAAGATGGTCAGGGCCAGACTGAAGCTTTCTTT. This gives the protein CASSQDGQGQTEAFF.

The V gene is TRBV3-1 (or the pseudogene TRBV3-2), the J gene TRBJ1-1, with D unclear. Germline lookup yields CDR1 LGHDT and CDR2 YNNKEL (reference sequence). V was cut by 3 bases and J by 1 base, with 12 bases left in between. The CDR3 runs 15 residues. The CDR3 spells CASSHGRDWNTEAFF. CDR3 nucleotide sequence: TGTGCCAGCAGCCATGGCCGGGATTGGAACACTGAAGCTTTCTTT.

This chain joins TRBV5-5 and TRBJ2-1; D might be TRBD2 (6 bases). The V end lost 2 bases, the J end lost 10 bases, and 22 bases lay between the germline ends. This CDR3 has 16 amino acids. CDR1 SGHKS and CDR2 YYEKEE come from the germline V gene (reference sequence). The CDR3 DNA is TGTGCCAGCAGCTTAAATGTGGGGGGTGCGGTCGGCGAGCAGTTCTTC. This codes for CASSLNVGGAVGEQFF.

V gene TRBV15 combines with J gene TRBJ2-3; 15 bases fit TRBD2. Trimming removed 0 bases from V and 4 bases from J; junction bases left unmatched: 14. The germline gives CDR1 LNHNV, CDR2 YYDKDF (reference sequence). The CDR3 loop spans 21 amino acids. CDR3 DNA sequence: TGTGCCACCAGCAGAGATCAAAGGAGGACTAGCGGGAGGGCCACTGCAGATACGCAGTATTTT. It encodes CATSRDQRRTSGRATADTQYF.

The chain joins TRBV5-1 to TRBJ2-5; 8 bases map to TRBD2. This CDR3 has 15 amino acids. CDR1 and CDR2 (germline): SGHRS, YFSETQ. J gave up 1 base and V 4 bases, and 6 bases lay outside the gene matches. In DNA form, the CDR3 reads TGCGCCAGCAGCGTCCTCGGGACTAGCCAAGAGACCCAGTACTTC. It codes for CASSVLGTSQETQYF.

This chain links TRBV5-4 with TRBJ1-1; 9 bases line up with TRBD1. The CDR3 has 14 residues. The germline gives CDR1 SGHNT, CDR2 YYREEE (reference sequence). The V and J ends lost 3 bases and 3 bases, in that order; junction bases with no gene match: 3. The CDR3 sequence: CASSSGQGDTEAFF. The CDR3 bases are TGTGCCAGCAGCTCGGGACAGGGCGACACTGAAGCTTTCTTT.

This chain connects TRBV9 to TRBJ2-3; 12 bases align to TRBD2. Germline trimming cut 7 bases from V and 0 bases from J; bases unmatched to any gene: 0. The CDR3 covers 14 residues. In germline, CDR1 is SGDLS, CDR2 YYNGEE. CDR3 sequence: CASGLAGSTDTQYF. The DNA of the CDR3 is TGTGCCAGCGGACTAGCGGGGAGCACAGATACGCAGTATTTT.

CDR3 DNA sequence: TGTGCCAGCAGTTACGAGGCGGTTGAAGCTTTCTTT. Its translation is CASSYEAVEAFF. The chain combines TRBV6-6 with TRBJ1-1; D is unclear. V lost 2 bases to trimming and J lost 7 bases, with 8 bases between them. In germline, CDR1 is MNHNY, CDR2 SVGAGI (reference sequence). The CDR3 loop spans 12 amino acids.

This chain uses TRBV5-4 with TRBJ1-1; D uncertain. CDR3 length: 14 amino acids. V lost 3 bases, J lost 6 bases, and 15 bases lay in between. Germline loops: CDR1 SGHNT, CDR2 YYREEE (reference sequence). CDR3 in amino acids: CASSYREDAPEAFF. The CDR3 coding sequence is TGTGCCAGCAGCTATAGGGAGGACGCTCCTGAAGCTTTCTTT.

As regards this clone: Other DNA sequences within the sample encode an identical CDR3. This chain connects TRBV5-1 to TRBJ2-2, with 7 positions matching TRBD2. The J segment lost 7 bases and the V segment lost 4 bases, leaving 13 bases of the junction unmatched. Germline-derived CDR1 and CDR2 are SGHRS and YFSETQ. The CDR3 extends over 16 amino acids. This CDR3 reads CASSDSGGQAGGELFF. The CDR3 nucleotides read TGCGCCAGCAGCGATTCGGGGGGTCAGGCCGGCGGGGAGCTGTTTTTT.

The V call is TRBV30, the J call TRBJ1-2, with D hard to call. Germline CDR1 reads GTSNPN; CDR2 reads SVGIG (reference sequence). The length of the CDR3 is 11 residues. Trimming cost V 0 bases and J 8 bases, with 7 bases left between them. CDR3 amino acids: CAWSVSGGYTF. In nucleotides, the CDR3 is TGTGCCTGGAGTGTAAGCGGGGGCTACACCTTC.

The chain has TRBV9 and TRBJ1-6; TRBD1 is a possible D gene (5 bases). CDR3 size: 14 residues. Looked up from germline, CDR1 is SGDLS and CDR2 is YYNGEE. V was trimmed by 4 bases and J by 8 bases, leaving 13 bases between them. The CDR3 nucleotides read TGTGCCAGCAGCCCTGCCGCAGGGCATTCACCCCTCCACTTT. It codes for CASSPAAGHSPLHF.

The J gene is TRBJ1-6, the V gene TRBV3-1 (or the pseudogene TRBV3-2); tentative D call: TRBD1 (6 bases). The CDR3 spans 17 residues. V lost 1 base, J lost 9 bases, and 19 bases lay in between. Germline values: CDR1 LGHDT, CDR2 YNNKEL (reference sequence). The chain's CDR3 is CASSQVQGWGRVSPLHF. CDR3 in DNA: TGTGCCAGCAGCCAAGTCCAGGGGTGGGGCAGGGTTTCACCCCTCCACTTT.

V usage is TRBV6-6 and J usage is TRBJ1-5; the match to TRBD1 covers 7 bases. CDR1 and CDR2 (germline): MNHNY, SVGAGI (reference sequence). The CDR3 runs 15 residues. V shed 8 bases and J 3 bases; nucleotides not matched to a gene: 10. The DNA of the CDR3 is TGTGCCAGCCAAGGGGGCGGATCCAACAATCAGCCCCAGCATTTT. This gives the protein CASQGGGSNNQPQHF.

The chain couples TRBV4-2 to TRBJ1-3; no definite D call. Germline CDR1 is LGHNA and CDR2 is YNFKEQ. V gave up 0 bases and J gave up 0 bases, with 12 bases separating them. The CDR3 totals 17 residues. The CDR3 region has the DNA TGTGCCAGCAGCCAAGATCCCTTGACAAGCTCTGGAAACACCATATATTTT. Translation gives CASSQDPLTSSGNTIYF.

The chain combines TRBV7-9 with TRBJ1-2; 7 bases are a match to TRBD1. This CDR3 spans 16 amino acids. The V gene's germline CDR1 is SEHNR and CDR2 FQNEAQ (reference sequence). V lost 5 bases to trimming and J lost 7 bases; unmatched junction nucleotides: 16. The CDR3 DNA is TGTGCCAGCAGCCCCTGGACAGGCAAAATCAAGGGTGGCTACACCTTC. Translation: CASSPWTGKIKGGYTF.

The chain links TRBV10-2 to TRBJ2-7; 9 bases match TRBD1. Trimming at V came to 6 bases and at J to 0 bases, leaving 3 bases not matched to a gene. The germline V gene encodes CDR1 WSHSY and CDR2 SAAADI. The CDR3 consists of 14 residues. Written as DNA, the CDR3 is TGCGCCAGCAGAAGACAGGGGGGCTCCTACGAGCAGTACTTC. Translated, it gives CASRRQGGSYEQYF.

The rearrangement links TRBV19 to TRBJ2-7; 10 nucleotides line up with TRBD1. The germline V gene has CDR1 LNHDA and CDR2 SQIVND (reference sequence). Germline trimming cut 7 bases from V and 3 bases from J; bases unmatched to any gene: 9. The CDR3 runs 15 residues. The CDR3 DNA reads TGTGCCAGTACCTACCAGGGGACAGGGGTCTACGAGCAGTACTTC. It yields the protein CASTYQGTGVYEQYF.

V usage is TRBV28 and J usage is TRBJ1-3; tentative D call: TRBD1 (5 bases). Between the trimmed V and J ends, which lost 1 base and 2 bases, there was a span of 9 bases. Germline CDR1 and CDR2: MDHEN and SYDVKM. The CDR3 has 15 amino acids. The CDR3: CASSLSGVTGNTIYF. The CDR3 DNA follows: TGTGCCAGCAGTTTATCGGGGGTAACTGGAAACACCATATATTTT.

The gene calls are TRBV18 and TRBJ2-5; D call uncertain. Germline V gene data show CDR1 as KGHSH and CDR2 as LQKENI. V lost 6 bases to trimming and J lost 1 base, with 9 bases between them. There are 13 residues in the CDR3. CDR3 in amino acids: CASSGKAQETQYF. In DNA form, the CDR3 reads TGTGCCAGCTCGGGCAAAGCCCAAGAGACCCAGTACTTC.